Detailed here is one T cell receptor beta chain. No antigen is known for it. Each of the sorted populations had a purity greater than 98%. The sample belongs to a study of beta chain features in type 1 diabetes. Study observations and caveats: Moderate yet significant TCRB CDR3 shortening was seen in Type 1 diabetes patients in all four CD4+ subsets. Over-representation of high TCR-expressing cells was a possible consequence of cDNA sequencing. Whether TCRB rearrangement is influenced by HLA type was left unresolved in this analysis.

TCRB transcripts that were expressed got sequenced, as all of the isolated RNA had been reverse transcribed. Measured with immunoSEQ multiplex PCR; TCRdb has only the in-frame clones, and not every one. Here the sample spans hundreds of thousands of clones, roughly an eighth being singletons. This TCR came from a man between 18 and 35 years old with type 1 diabetes. The sample was naive CD4+ T cells from blood.

CDR3: CASSLKEQFF. The CDR3 bases are TGTGCCAGCAGCTTGAAGGAGCAGTTCTTC. The V call is TRBV5-6, the J call TRBJ2-1; D not resolved. The CDR3 has 10 amino acids. Germline V CDR1 and CDR2: SGHDT, YYEEEE. The germline V and J ends were trimmed by 1 base and 10 bases, with 3 bases remaining between them.